This TCR beta chain was sequenced in a study of T cell repertoires in cytomegalovirus infection. The wider study: The public TCR beta signatures pointed to both CMV infection and matching HLA type.

Trimming took 9 bases from V and 5 from J, leaving 23 bases between them. Germline CDR1 reads MNHNY; CDR2 reads SVGAGI (reference sequence). This CDR3 region has 15 residues. TCRdb analysed the reads with MiXCR anew, one entry per CDR3 protein. The sample records 40,000 to 60,000 distinct CDR3 sequences, 21% being singletons. This clonotype was counted a few times. As yet, its antigen is unknown. Specimen: CD8+ T cells from cultured PBMCs, collected from culture after CMV antigen stimulation. This clonotype was obtained from a human donor in good health (CMV status not recorded). Some clones in this sample may be carry-over from other donors' samples. The genes are TRBV6-6 and TRBJ2-7; D possibly uses TRBD1 or TRBD2 (6 bases each). CDR3 protein: CARMRGAEGLDEQYF. The CDR3 nucleotides are TGTGCCAGAATGAGGGGGGCGGAGGGCCTCGACGAGCAGTACTTC.